The clone carrying this TCR beta chain was detected only a few times. Its antigen is as yet unknown. After isolation, RNA underwent reverse transcription to generate cDNA as the sequencing template. This table comes from immunoSEQ multiplex PCR, and its TCRdb copy is limited to in-frame clones, with some not included. The sample holds 90,000 or so clones; about 40% are singletons and the top ten take 15% to 20%. The sample is drawn from a study of CD8+ T cells in alopecia areata. The overall study: Tofacitinib ran 6 to 18 months, followed by 6 months off drug.

Treatment specified: oral pan-JAK inhibitor, 5-10 mg twice daily. Both peripheral blood and punch biopsies of lesional scalp skin were obtained from patients who had alopecia areata. Study results and limitations: Lesional scalp, notably in alopecia totalis/universalis, had clonality above that of normal scalp. Tofacitinib produced a significant decrease in scalp clonality and in expanded CD8+ clones among the top 100.

V shed 5 bases and J 7 bases; nucleotides not matched to a gene: 7. The CDR3 runs to 14 residues. Germline V CDR1 and CDR2: LNHDA, SQIVND (reference sequence). The chain uses TRBV19 and TRBJ2-1; 8 positions match TRBD1. The sequenced sample was CD8+ T cells sorted from blood, obtained at week 24, from a patient treated with tofacitinib. The source is a human donor with alopecia areata. The CDR3 spells CASSHRGALNEQFF. For the CDR3, the DNA is TGTGCCAGTAGTCACAGGGGGGCGTTGAATGAGCAGTTCTTC.